This TCR beta chain is from a study of blood T cell repertoires in COVID-19. About the study: Sources were T cells, B-cell-depleted T cells, or PBMCs; the material itself was cDNA or gDNA.

In the original analysis: It was from reference gene primer amplification that nucleated cell counts were estimated. Clones were read by immunoSEQ multiplex PCR, and TCRdb kept only the in-frame ones, dropping some. That table furnishes V, J and clone size, whereas the DNA furnished D and trimming. The repertoire includes 400,000 to 500,000 clones, roughly 89% of them detected once, and 1.4% sits in the top ten. The sequence derives from a woman aged 30 to 39 with active or convalescent COVID-19. The sample consisted of peripheral blood.

The DNA of the CDR3 is TGTGCCTGGGGGGTGGGCGAAATGGCCTTCAATCAGCCCCAGCATTTT. This translates into CAWGVGEMAFNQPQHF. The chain uses TRBV30 and TRBJ1-5, with D hard to call. This CDR3 is built from 16 residues. Looked up from germline, CDR1 is GTSNPN and CDR2 is SVGIG (reference sequence). Trimming took 5 bases from V and 3 from J, leaving 20 bases between them.